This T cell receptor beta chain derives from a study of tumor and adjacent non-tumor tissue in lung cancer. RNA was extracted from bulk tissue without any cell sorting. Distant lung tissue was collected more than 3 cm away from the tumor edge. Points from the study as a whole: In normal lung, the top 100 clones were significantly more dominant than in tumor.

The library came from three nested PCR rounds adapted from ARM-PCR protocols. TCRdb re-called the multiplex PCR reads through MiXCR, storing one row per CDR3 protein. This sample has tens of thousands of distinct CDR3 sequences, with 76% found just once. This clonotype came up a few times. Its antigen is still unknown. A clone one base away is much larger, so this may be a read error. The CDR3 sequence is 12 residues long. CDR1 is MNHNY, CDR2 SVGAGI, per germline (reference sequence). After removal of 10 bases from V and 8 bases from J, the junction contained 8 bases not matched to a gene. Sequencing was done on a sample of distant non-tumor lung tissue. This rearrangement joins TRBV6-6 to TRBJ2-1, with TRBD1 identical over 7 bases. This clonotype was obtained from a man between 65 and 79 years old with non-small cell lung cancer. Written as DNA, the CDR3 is TGTGCCATCAGAGACAGGGTCGATGAGCAGTTCTTC. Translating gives CAIRDRVDEQFF.